This is a list of T cell receptor beta chains from one sample in a study of cytomegalovirus exposure and HLA in healthy donors. Method: immunoSEQ multiplex PCR; TCRdb's copy keeps in-frame clones and lacks some. The sample has 250,000 to 400,000 clones, approximately 91% seen once. The sample taken for sequencing was PBMCs. These receptors originate from a young man in good health and CMV-seronegative. CDR3s leave out the opening cysteine and the closing phenylalanine or tryptophan.

V,J,CDR3
TRBV4-1,TRBJ1-2,ASSQDLRVSYGYT
TRBV2,TRBJ1-2,ASSQTRDRANLNYGYT
TRBV18,TRBJ1-5,ASSSGTGNQPQH
TRBV30,TRBJ2-7,AWSKTPGKTYEQY
TRBV6-5,TRBJ1-4,ASSSGTDKKLF
TRBV27,TRBJ1-5,ASSLSHNQPQH
TRBV27,TRBJ2-5,ASSHGQGQETQY
TRBV6-5,TRBJ1-5,ASSMDTDQPQH
TRBV27,TRBJ1-4,ASSPGKLF
TRBV27,TRBJ1-5,ASSLGQGRNQPQH
TRBV6-5,TRBJ1-1,ASSLISGNTEAF
TRBV13,TRBJ1-6,ASSQSGAVSPLH
TRBV11-2,TRBJ1-1,ASSLNPGNTEAF
TRBV29-1,TRBJ2-7,SVELGGSEQY
TRBV7-9,TRBJ2-3,ASSSARDTQY
TRBV5-1,TRBJ2-1,ASSPDRGIYEQF
TRBV25-1,TRBJ2-1,ASSATGTNNEQF
TRBV18,TRBJ1-3,ASSPSGQGTSGNTIY
TRBV10-3,TRBJ2-7,AIRSGTAYEQY
TRBV25-1,TRBJ2-4,ASSELLAGGQY
TRBV5-4,TRBJ2-2,ASSFRGGTGELF
TRBV7-2,TRBJ1-4,ASSLASGTNEKLF
TRBV4-1,TRBJ1-2,ASSQDDRAGGYYGYT
TRBV10-2,TRBJ2-7,ASSESLQFSYEQY
TRBV7-2,TRBJ1-5,ASSPGTGGNQPQH
TRBV19,TRBJ1-5,ASSSYRGLRQPQH
TRBV6-5,TRBJ1-2,ASSFLQGAYGYT
TRBV18,TRBJ2-5,ASSPPLRETQY
TRBV29-1,TRBJ2-2,SVGLTSGGVGTGELF
TRBV7-6,TRBJ2-5,ASSQGHRQETQY
TRBV7-9,TRBJ1-5,ASSLVRGQGNQPQH
TRBV7-6,TRBJ2-1,ASSLGAAFYNEQF
TRBV21-1,TRBJ1-2,ASSQRHNYGYT
TRBV5-1,TRBJ2-1,ASSSERGAGAFIDEQF
TRBV18,TRBJ1-1,ASSRQGYEAF
TRBV4-3,TRBJ2-1,ASSQDRGQADEQF